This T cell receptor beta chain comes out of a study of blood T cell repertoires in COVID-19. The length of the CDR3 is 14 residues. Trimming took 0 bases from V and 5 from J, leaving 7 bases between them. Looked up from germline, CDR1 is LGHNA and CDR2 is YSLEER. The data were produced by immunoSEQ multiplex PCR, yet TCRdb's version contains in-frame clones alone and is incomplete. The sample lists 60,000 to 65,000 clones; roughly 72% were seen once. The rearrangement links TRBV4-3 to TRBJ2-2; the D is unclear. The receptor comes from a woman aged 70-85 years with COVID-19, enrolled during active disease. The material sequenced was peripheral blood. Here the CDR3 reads CASSQEAWTGELFF. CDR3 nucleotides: TGCGCCAGCAGCCAAGAAGCCTGGACCGGGGAGCTGTTTTTT.